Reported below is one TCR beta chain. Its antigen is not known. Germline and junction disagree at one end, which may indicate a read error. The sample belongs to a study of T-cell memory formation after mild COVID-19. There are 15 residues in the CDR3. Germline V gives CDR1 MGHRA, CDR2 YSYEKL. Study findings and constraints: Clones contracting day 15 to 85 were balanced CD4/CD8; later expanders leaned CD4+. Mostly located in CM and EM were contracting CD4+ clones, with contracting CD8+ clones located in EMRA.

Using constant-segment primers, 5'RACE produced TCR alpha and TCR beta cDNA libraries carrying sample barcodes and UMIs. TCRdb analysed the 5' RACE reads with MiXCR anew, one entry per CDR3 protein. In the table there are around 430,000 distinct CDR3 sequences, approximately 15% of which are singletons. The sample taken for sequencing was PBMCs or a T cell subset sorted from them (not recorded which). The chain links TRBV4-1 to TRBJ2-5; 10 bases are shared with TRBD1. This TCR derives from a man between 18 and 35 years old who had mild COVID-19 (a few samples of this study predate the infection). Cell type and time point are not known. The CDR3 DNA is TGCGACAGCAGCCAAGACAGGGGGCGCCAAGAGACCCAGTACTTC. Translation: CDSSQDRGRQETQYF.